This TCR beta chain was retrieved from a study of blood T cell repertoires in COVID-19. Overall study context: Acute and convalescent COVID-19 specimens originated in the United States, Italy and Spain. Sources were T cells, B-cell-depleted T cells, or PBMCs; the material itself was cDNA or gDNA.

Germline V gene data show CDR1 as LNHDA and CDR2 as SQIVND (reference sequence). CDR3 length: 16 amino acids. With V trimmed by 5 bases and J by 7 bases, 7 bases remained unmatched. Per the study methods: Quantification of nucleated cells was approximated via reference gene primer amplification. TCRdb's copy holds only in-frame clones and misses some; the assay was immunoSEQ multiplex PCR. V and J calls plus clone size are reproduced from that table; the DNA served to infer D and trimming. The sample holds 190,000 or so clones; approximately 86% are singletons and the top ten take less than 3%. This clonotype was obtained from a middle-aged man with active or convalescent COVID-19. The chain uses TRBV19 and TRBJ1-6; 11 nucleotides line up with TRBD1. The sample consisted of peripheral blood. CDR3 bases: TGTGCCAGTAGTTTCCGGACAGGGGGCAGGAATTCACCCCTCCACTTT. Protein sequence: CASSFRTGGRNSPLHF.